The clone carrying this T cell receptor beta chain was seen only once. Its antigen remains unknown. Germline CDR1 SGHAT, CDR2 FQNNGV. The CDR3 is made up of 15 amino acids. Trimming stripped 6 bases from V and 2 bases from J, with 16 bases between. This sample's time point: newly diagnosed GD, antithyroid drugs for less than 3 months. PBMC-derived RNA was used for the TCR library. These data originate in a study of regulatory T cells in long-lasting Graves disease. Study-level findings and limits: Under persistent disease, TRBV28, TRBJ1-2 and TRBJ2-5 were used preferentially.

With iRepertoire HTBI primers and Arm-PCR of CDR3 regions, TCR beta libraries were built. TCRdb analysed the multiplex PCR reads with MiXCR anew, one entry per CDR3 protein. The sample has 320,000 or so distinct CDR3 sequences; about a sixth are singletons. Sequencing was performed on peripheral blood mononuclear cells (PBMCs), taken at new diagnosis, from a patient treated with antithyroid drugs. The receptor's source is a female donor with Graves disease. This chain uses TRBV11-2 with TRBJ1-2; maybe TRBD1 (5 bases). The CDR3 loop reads CASREGTWGNYGYTF. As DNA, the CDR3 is TGTGCCAGCAGGGAAGGGACTTGGGGCAACTATGGCTACACCTTC. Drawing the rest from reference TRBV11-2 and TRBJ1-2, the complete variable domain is EAGVAQSPRYKIIEKRQSVAFWCNPISGHATLYWYQQILGQGPKLLIQFQNNGVVDDSQLPKDRFSAERLKGVDSTLKIQPAKLEDSAVYLCASREGTWGNYGYTFGSGTRLTVV.